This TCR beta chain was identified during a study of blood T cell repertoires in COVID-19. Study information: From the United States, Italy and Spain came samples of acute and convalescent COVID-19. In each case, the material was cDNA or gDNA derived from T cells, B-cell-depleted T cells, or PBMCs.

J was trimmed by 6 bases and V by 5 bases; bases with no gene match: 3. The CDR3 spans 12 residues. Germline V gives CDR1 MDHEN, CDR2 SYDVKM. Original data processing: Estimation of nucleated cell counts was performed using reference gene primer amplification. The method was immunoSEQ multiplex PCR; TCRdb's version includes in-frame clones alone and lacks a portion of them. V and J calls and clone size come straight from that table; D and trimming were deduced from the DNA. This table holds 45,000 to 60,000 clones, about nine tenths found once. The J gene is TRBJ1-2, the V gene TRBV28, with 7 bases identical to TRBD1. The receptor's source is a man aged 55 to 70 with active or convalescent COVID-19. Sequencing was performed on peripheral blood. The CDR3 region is CASSQQGNGYTF. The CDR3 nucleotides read TGTGCCAGCAGTCAACAGGGGAATGGCTACACCTTC.